The 15 T cell receptor beta chains listed next were all sequenced from one sample in a study of OX40 agonist ivuxolimab in advanced cancers. The library was made by the immunoSEQ multiplex PCR assay. TCRdb's version of the immuneACCESS table is confined to in-frame rearrangements and falls short of the full clone set. An unresolved V gene accounts for under half of the shortfall where checked; the remainder is of unknown origin. The sample table shows about 73,000 clones, and approximately 92% are seen once. The ten biggest clones cover about 10% of the sample. The source was CD4+ or CD8+ T cells sorted from blood, collected in a trial of the OX40 agonist ivuxolimab. The receptors originated from an adult with an advanced solid tumor such as melanoma, head and neck, liver or kidney cancer.

This sequence joins TRBV25-1 and TRBJ2-5; D unclear. The germline CDR1 and CDR2 sequences are MGHDK and SYGVNS. V was clipped by 7 bases and J by 4 bases, with 4 bases between them. The CDR3 is made up of 10 amino acids. CDR3 loop: CASIRETQYF. CDR3 sequence (DNA): TGTGCCAGCATTCGAGAGACCCAGTACTTC.

This clone has only one observation. The chain has TRBV19 and TRBJ2-1, with 8 bases identical to TRBD1. The CDR3 has 14 amino acids. Looked up from germline, CDR1 is LNHDA and CDR2 is SQIVND (reference sequence). The trim removed 10 bases at V and 5 bases at J, leaving 10 bases unmatched. The CDR3 spells CAISPGQVDNEQFF. As DNA, the CDR3 is TGTGCCATCTCCCCGGGACAGGTTGACAATGAGCAGTTCTTC.

The chain recombines TRBV27 with TRBJ1-1; D call uncertain. Germline CDR1 and CDR2: MNHEY and SMNVEV (reference sequence). V gave up 3 bases and J gave up 6 bases, with 8 bases separating them. The CDR3 has 12 amino acids. In DNA form, the CDR3 reads TGTGCCAGCAGTTTTTTGGGATCTGAAGCTTTCTTT. Translated: CASSFLGSEAFF.

This chain links TRBV11-2 with TRBJ2-3; TRBD2 matches 13 bases. The CDR3 is 18 amino acids. The junction had 6 bases not matched to a gene; V was cut back by 3 bases and J by 0 bases. Germline V gene sequence: CDR1 SGHAT, CDR2 FQNNGV. The CDR3 coding sequence is TGTGCCAGCAGCTTCCTACTAGCGGGGGGGCCCAGCACAGATACGCAGTATTTT. It encodes CASSFLLAGGPSTDTQYF. The full variable domain, completed using reference TRBV11-2 and TRBJ2-3, is EAGVAQSPRYKIIEKRQSVAFWCNPISGHATLYWYQQILGQGPKLLIQFQNNGVVDDSQLPKDRFSAERLKGVDSTLKIQPAKLEDSAVYLCASSFLLAGGPSTDTQYFGPGTRLTVL.

This chain links TRBV7-8 with TRBJ2-7; TRBD1 is a possible D gene (6 bases). CDR3 size: 15 residues. Germline CDR1 reads SGHVS; CDR2 reads FQNEAQ. Trimming pared 5 bases from V and 0 bases from J, leaving 14 bases between. The CDR3 DNA is TGTGCCAGCAGCCCCCTGGACAGTCGCTCCTACGAGCAGTACTTC. This gives the protein CASSPLDSRSYEQYF.

This rearrangement joins TRBV29-1 to TRBJ2-6, with D uncertain. The CDR3 is 12 amino acids. The germline V gene encodes CDR1 SQVTM and CDR2 ANQGSEA. The ends were cut back, 6 bases at V and 0 bases at J, with 3 bases in the middle. The DNA for the CDR3 is TGCAGCGTCCGCTCTGGGGCCAACGTCCTGACTTTC. Protein: CSVRSGANVLTF.

The chain joins TRBV5-6 to TRBJ2-7, with D maybe TRBD2 (5 bases). The CDR3 spans 15 residues. CDR1 is SGHDT and CDR2 is YYEEEE in the germline V gene. The V end was cut by 4 bases, the J end by 2 bases, with 16 bases between. CDR3 region: CASSAGTPGTYEQYF. The CDR3 DNA sequence: TGTGCCAGCAGCGCGGGCACACCGGGAACCTACGAGCAGTACTTC.

This clone was recorded a few times. The V and J genes are TRBV5-5 and TRBJ2-7; D possibly corresponds to TRBD1 (5 bases). Germline assignment: CDR1 SGHKS and CDR2 YYEKEE (reference sequence). The CDR3 is made up of 11 amino acids. V was trimmed by 4 bases and J by 4 bases, leaving 6 bases between them. The CDR3 coding sequence is TGTGCCAGCAGCCAGGGTTACGAGCAGTACTTC. Translated: CASSQGYEQYF.

The chain joins TRBV4-1 to TRBJ2-7, with D perhaps TRBD2 (6 bases). Per germline, CDR1 MGHRA and CDR2 YSYEKL. V was trimmed by 1 base and J by 2 bases, leaving 21 bases between them. This CDR3 is built from 18 residues. CDR3 in DNA: TGCGCCAGCAGCCAAGTTTGGCCTGATGTGGGGGGAACCTACGAGCAGTACTTC. Translated, it gives CASSQVWPDVGGTYEQYF.

The chain links TRBV5-8 to TRBJ1-1; D is perhaps TRBD1 (5 bases). The CDR3 is 15 amino acids. The germline V gene encodes CDR1 SGHTS and CDR2 YDEGEE. Trimming pared 2 bases from V and 0 bases from J, leaving 11 bases between. The CDR3 DNA follows: TGTGCCAGCAGCTTATACAGGAGGATGAACACTGAAGCTTTCTTT. The encoded protein is CASSLYRRMNTEAFF.

The chain employs TRBV4-1 and TRBJ2-1; D gene ambiguous. This CDR3 is 14 amino acids long. V lost 0 bases to trimming and J lost 8 bases, with 11 bases between them. The germline gives CDR1 MGHRA, CDR2 YSYEKL. DNA of the CDR3: TGCGCCAGCAGCCAAGAGAATGCTTCGGATGAGCAGTTCTTC. It translates to CASSQENASDEQFF.

The V and J genes are TRBV9 and TRBJ2-5; the match to TRBD2 covers 8 bases. CDR1 is SGDLS, CDR2 YYNGEE, per germline. The CDR3 contains 16 residues. Trimming at V came to 2 bases and at J to 2 bases, leaving 8 bases not matched to a gene. CDR3 DNA: TGTGCCAGCAGCGTCAGCGGGGGCGGGGGACAAGAGACCCAGTACTTC. This codes for CASSVSGGGGQETQYF.

The chain has TRBV5-1 and TRBJ2-1; D is perhaps TRBD1 or TRBD2 (5 bases each). Germline V lookup: CDR1 SGHRS, CDR2 YFSETQ. The length of the CDR3 is 18 residues. Trimming cost V 0 bases and J 2 bases, with 18 bases left between them. CDR3 region: CASSLDSQPMGAYNEQFF. The DNA of the CDR3 is TGCGCCAGCAGCTTGGATAGCCAACCCATGGGGGCCTACAATGAGCAGTTCTTC.

The V call is TRBV29-1, the J call TRBJ2-1; the match to TRBD1 covers 8 bases. The V gene end was trimmed by 7 bases and the J gene end by 6 bases; junction bases not matched to a gene: 8. The germline V gene encodes CDR1 SQVTM and CDR2 ANQGSEA. CDR3 length: 13 amino acids. CDR3 sequence reads: CSAPDRVSNEQFF. In DNA form, the CDR3 reads TGCAGCGCCCCGGACAGGGTCAGCAATGAGCAGTTCTTC.

This CDR3 is CASTYYGVGNYGYTF. CDR3 sequence (DNA): TGTGCCAGCACATACTACGGGGTGGGGAACTATGGCTACACCTTC. This sequence joins TRBV5-6 and TRBJ1-2, with D hard to call. The CDR3 loop spans 15 amino acids. CDR1 is SGHDT and CDR2 is YYEEEE in the germline V gene. The ends were cut back, 6 bases at V and 2 bases at J, with 17 bases in the middle.